This TCR beta chain was observed in a study of blood T cell repertoires in COVID-19. Overall study: Donors in the United States, Italy and Spain gave samples during acute or convalescent COVID-19. The cDNA or gDNA used as material had been derived from T cells, B-cell-depleted T cells, or PBMCs.

Seattle participants joined during active infection and were tracked over time. Germline V lookup: CDR1 SGHRS, CDR2 YFSETQ. The V and J ends lost 2 bases and 0 bases respectively, with 9 bases between them. CDR3 length equals 14 residues. Some clones are missing from TCRdb's copy, which holds only in-frame ones; the method was immunoSEQ multiplex PCR. The sample carries fewer than 350,000 clones, approximately 89% recorded once. The chain employs TRBV5-1 and TRBJ2-7; tentatively, D is TRBD1 (6 bases). The sequence was collected from a woman aged 60-75 years with COVID-19, enrolled during active disease. The sample taken for sequencing was peripheral blood. CDR3 residues: CASSFGQISYEQYF. Written as DNA, the CDR3 is TGCGCCAGCAGCTTCGGACAGATCTCCTACGAGCAGTACTTC.